The following is a T cell receptor (beta chain) sequence with its context. Some clones are missing from TCRdb's copy, which holds only in-frame ones; the method was immunoSEQ multiplex PCR. The sample includes approximately 2.5 million clones, under 95% of them seen just once. The sample originates from a study of shared clonotypes between healthy human individuals. The CDR3 contains 14 residues. The germline V gene has CDR1 MNHEY and CDR2 SVGAGI. Deletions cut 6 bases from V and 3 bases from J, with 14 bases between. The specimen sequenced was naive CD4+ T cells from PBMCs. Subset specified: CD45RA+ positively selected. The sequence was collected from a young man in good health. Some clones in this sample may be carry-over from other donors' samples. The chain combines TRBV6-5 with TRBJ2-5, with D maybe TRBD2 (5 bases). This CDR3 reads CASSNRGSEETQYF. The CDR3, as DNA: TGTGCCAGCAGCAATCGGGGATCGGAAGAGACCCAGTACTTC.